These T cell receptor beta chains were read from a single sample in a study of CXCR3-negative and CXCR3-positive naive CD8 T cells. TCRdb re-called the 5' RACE reads; every CDR3 protein appears as one record, without DNA. The specimen's table records some 130,000 distinct CDR3 sequences. Sequencing was carried out using naive CXCR3- CD8+ T cells from blood. Receptors originate from a human donor in good health. Some clones in this sample may be carry-over from other donors' samples. CDR3s include the opening cysteine and the closing phenylalanine or tryptophan. Each record gives: J gene, V gene, CDR3 protein.

TRBJ2-5 | TRBV27 | CASSGGQGRTQYF
TRBJ2-7 | TRBV7-8 | CASSEKSSFGWEQYF
TRBJ2-2 | TRBV6-2/TRBV6-3 | CASSSVANTGELFF
TRBJ1-1 | TRBV7-9 | CASSLVVGGLSNTEAFF
TRBJ1-2 | TRBV29-1 | CSVGVGQGPDGYTF
TRBJ2-7 | TRBV13 | CASSLRTPPYEQYF
TRBJ2-7 | TRBV7-9 | CASSLGQGFPYEQYF
TRBJ2-1 | TRBV29-1 | CSVDRERYNEQFF
TRBJ2-7 | TRBV4-2 | CASSLRLLTYEQYF
TRBJ2-1 | TRBV11-1 | CASSPTTATDYNEQFF
TRBJ2-7 | TRBV4-3 | CASSPTGTGLYEQYF
TRBJ2-5 | TRBV6-6 | CASSPLMGAGETQYF
TRBJ2-3 | TRBV2 | CASEAGLATDTQYF
TRBJ2-7 | TRBV4-3 | CASSQGRRNEQYF